The 8 T cell receptor beta chains below come from one sample, sequenced in a study of shared clonotypes between healthy human individuals. Assay: immunoSEQ multiplex PCR; the TCRdb copy retains only in-frame clones and omits some. The sample has over 2 million clones; 92% are singletons. Sequencing input: naive CD4+ T cells from PBMCs. Indicated subset: CD45RA+ positively selected. These receptors were taken from a man in his late teens or twenties in good health. Some clones in this sample may be carry-over from other donors' samples.

The rearrangement joins TRBV28 to TRBJ1-2, with D perhaps TRBD1 (5 bases). V lost 5 bases and J lost 5, with 18 bases in between. CDR1 is MDHEN and CDR2 is SYDVKM in the germline V gene. The CDR3 contains 15 residues. For the CDR3, the DNA is TGTGCCAGCAGTGTCGCCGCCGTCCGGGGGTATGGCTACACCTTC. Translated, it gives CASSVAAVRGYGYTF.

This clone was recorded once. The chain recombines TRBV5-1 with TRBJ2-2, with 7 bases lining up with TRBD1. The V segment lost 4 bases and the J segment 7 bases; nucleotides outside the gene matches: 7. Germline CDR1 and CDR2: SGHRS and YFSETQ. CDR3 size: 14 residues. The CDR3 loop is CASSLGTANGELFF. CDR3 nucleotide sequence: TGCGCCAGCAGCCTCGGGACAGCAAACGGGGAGCTGTTTTTT. Looking up the rest from reference TRBV5-1 and TRBJ2-2 gives the full variable domain: KAGVTQTPRYLIKTRGQQVTLSCSPISGHRSVSWYQQTPGQGLQFLFEYFSETQRNKGNFPGRFSGRQFSNSRSEMNVSTLELGDSALYLCASSLGTANGELFFGEGSRLTVL.

The J gene is TRBJ2-1, the V gene TRBV2, with D unclear. The CDR3 covers 13 residues. The germline V and J ends were trimmed by 8 bases and 7 bases, with 15 bases remaining between them. Germline CDR1 SNHLY, CDR2 FYNNEI. The CDR3, as DNA: TGTGCCAGCTCCCAACTTTCGAGGAATGAGCAGTTCTTC. Protein sequence: CASSQLSRNEQFF.

The genes are TRBV5-4 and TRBJ1-2; D gene ambiguous. The CDR3 runs to 14 residues. Trimming removed 3 bases at V and 5 bases at J, with 14 bases between. From germline, CDR1 is SGHNT and CDR2 YYREEE (reference sequence). CDR3 sequence: CASSSVLNLYGYTF. The CDR3 DNA is TGTGCCAGCAGCTCCGTGTTGAATCTTTATGGCTACACCTTC.

V is TRBV28 and J is TRBJ1-2, with 8 positions matching TRBD1. Trimming at V came to 5 bases and at J to 8 bases, leaving 10 bases not matched to a gene. The length of the CDR3 is 14 residues. Germline V lookup: CDR1 MDHEN, CDR2 SYDVKM. The CDR3 reads CASSPSTGAHGYTF. DNA for the CDR3: TGTGCCAGCAGTCCCTCGACAGGGGCACACGGCTACACCTTC.

The V call is TRBV4-2, the J call TRBJ2-7; 7 bases line up with TRBD1. CDR1 and CDR2 (germline): LGHNA, YNFKEQ. The V segment lost 1 base and the J segment 6 bases; nucleotides outside the gene matches: 9. The CDR3 spans 15 residues. The CDR3 reads CASSQGDRGLGEQYF. DNA of the CDR3: TGTGCCAGCAGCCAAGGGGATAGGGGGCTAGGCGAGCAGTACTTC.

This chain links TRBV15 with TRBJ2-5; maybe TRBD1 (6 bases). CDR1 is LNHNV and CDR2 is YYDKDF in the germline V gene (reference sequence). The V end lost 0 bases, the J end lost 4 bases, and 18 bases lay between the germline ends. This CDR3 is 17 amino acids long. The CDR3 here is CATSRDKGTRGGETQYF. Written as DNA, the CDR3 is TGTGCCACCAGCAGAGATAAGGGGACAAGAGGGGGAGAGACCCAGTACTTC.

The V call is TRBV5-1, the J call TRBJ2-7; a possible D gene is TRBD2 (6 bases). The CDR3 is made up of 14 amino acids. Germline values: CDR1 SGHRS, CDR2 YFSETQ. Trimming removed 4 bases from V and 2 bases from J, with 13 bases in between. CDR3 sequence reads: CASSGGTGTYEQYF. The CDR3 DNA reads TGCGCCAGCAGCGGGGGGACGGGGACCTACGAGCAGTACTTC.